These 7 T cell receptor beta chains came from one sample sequenced in a study of post-analysis software for immune sequencing data. These receptors have no identified antigens. General study findings and limits: In patients, TRBV5-6, TRBV5-1 and TRBV20-1 belonged to roughly five TRBV segments found more frequently than in controls.

Researchers reported that TCR beta cDNA libraries carried unique molecular identifiers. TCRdb called the PCR reads again in MiXCR, with one record for every CDR3 protein. The data show approximately 440,000 distinct CDR3 sequences, nearly 45% seen once. Specimen: blood. The receptors derive from a girl aged 10 to 17 with multiple sclerosis.

This clonotype appeared a single time. Compared with germline, one end of the junction differs, possibly owing to a read error. The J gene is TRBJ1-5, the V gene TRBV5-1; tentatively, D is TRBD1 (6 bases). Germline V lookup: CDR1 SGHRS, CDR2 YFSETQ. The CDR3 loop spans 18 amino acids. The CDR3, as DNA: TGTGCCAGCAGCTTGGGTACTACAGGGTCTTGGGGCAATCAGCCCCAGCATTTT. It is translated as CASSLGTTGSWGNQPQHF.

This clonotype was counted between two and nine times. V usage is TRBV5-1 and J usage is TRBJ2-3, with a possible D match to TRBD1 (6 bases). The CDR3 is made up of 14 amino acids. Trimming took off 0 bases at V and 5 bases at J, with 10 bases between the two ends. Germline loops: CDR1 SGHRS, CDR2 YFSETQ. The CDR3 DNA reads TGCGCCAGCAGCTTGGTCAGGGGTGGAGATACGCAGTATTTT. Translation: CASSLVRGGDTQYF.

This clonotype was counted between two and nine times. The chain combines TRBV7-6 with TRBJ2-7; D is undetermined. Deletions cut 1 base from V and 0 bases from J, with 31 bases between. CDR1 and CDR2 (germline): SGHVS, FNYEAQ. The CDR3 spans 22 residues. Here the CDR3 reads CASSLVVSLGGDSSVSSYEQYF. The CDR3 DNA reads TGTGCCAGCAGCTTAGTAGTATCCTTAGGCGGAGACTCCTCAGTTAGCTCCTACGAGCAGTACTTC.

The chain is built from TRBV4-1 and TRBJ1-1; a weak D match, TRBD1 (5 bases). This CDR3 has 14 amino acids. Germline assignment: CDR1 MGHRA and CDR2 YSYEKL. The V gene lost 4 bases and the J gene lost 5 bases, with 14 bases spanning the gap. CDR3 in amino acids: CASSRPGFWTEAFF. The CDR3 nucleotides read TGCGCCAGCAGCCGGCCAGGGTTTTGGACTGAAGCTTTCTTT.

The chain uses TRBV20-1 and TRBJ2-5; 8 bases fit TRBD1. Germline lookup yields CDR1 DFQATT and CDR2 SNEGSKA (reference sequence). Trimming took 6 bases from V and 2 from J; bases not matched to a gene: 8. This CDR3 spans 14 amino acids. CDR3 protein: CSALRDRLQETQYF. The CDR3 DNA is TGCAGTGCACTCCGGGACAGGCTGCAAGAGACCCAGTACTTC.

About this clonotype itself: One junction end disagrees with the germline gene, perhaps due to a read error. The gene calls are TRBV7-6 and TRBJ2-1, with 7 bases fitting TRBD2. The CDR3 contains 13 residues. Germline V gene sequence: CDR1 SGHVS, CDR2 FNYEAQ. CDR3 in amino acids: CANSGTGYNEQFF. The DNA for the CDR3 is TGTGCCAACAGCGGGACGGGATACAATGAGCAGTTCTTC. Full variable domain (outside the CDR3, taken from reference TRBV7-6 and TRBJ2-1): GAGVSQSPRYKVTKRGQDVALRCDPISGHVSLYWYRQALGQGPEFLTYFNYEAQQDKSGLPNDRFSAERPEGSISTLTIQRTEQRDSAMYRCANSGTGYNEQFFGPGTRLTVL.

This clonotype was observed a few times. J is TRBJ2-7 and V is TRBV4-1; the D is unclear. Trimming took off 3 bases at V and 0 bases at J, with 15 bases between the two ends. Germline CDR1 MGHRA, CDR2 YSYEKL. The CDR3 length is 16 residues. The CDR3 here is CASSHGSVGSSYEQYF. The CDR3 DNA follows: TGCGCCAGCAGCCATGGGTCGGTGGGCAGCTCCTACGAGCAGTACTTC.